This T cell receptor beta chain is from a study of blood T cell repertoires in COVID-19. Study-level background: Italy, Spain and the United States were the sources of the convalescent and acute COVID-19 samples. The cDNA or gDNA used as material had been derived from T cells, B-cell-depleted T cells, or PBMCs.

V was pared by 2 bases and J by 3 bases, with 5 bases of the junction left unmatched. This CDR3 has 15 residues. Germline loops: CDR1 MNHNS, CDR2 SASEGT. Per the original methods: Amplification of reference gene primers was used by the study to estimate nucleated cell counts. Profiled with immunoSEQ multiplex PCR; TCRdb holds only in-frame clones, not every one. From that table come the V and J calls and clone size; the DNA was used to work out D and trimming. The data show about 100,000 clones, with about four fifths seen just once and roughly 4% held by the top ten. This sequence originates from a woman between 65 and 79 years old with acute or convalescent COVID-19. J is TRBJ2-7 and V is TRBV6-1, with TRBD2 matching over 9 bases. Sequenced: peripheral blood. Here the CDR3 reads CASSENSGSFYEQYF. CDR3 DNA sequence: TGTGCCAGCAGTGAAAATAGCGGGAGCTTCTACGAGCAGTACTTC.